These T cell receptor beta chains were read from a single sample in a study of cytomegalovirus exposure and HLA in healthy donors. TCRdb's copy holds only in-frame clones and misses some; the assay was immunoSEQ multiplex PCR. In the table there are 170,000 or so clones, about 84% of which are singletons. Sequencing input: PBMCs. Receptors were obtained from a man between 18 and 35 years old in good health and CMV-seronegative. The conserved cysteine and the conserved F or W are not part of the CDR3 here. The D gene is left open where the match is weak.

cdr3_length,d_call,v_call,j_call,cdr3_aa
19,-,TRBV4-3,TRBJ2-6,ASSQDLGRTRIISGASVLT
12,-,TRBV5-1,TRBJ2-5,ASSSGLIQETQY
12,-,TRBV6-5,TRBJ2-5,ASTQEAGAKTQY
14,TRBD2,TRBV6-4,TRBJ2-3,ASSGLAGGSTDTQY
13,TRBD1,TRBV7-9,TRBJ2-5,ASSPWDRGQETQY
12,TRBD2,TRBV11-3,TRBJ2-4,ASSLGLARGIQY
11,-,TRBV2,TRBJ2-3,ASSDAATDTQY
12,-,TRBV5-4,TRBJ1-6,ATSREGDVSPLH
13,TRBD1,TRBV13,TRBJ1-1,ASSRDGTGNTEAF
12,TRBD2,TRBV9,TRBJ2-1,ASSVSGSSDEQF
10,-,TRBV2,TRBJ2-1,ASSPYSHRQF
10,-,TRBV19,TRBJ1-2,ASSPSYYGYT
10,-,TRBV19,TRBJ2-1,ASSGQRGKQF
14,TRBD1,TRBV7-6,TRBJ1-3,ASSKLDRFSGNTIY
11,TRBD1,TRBV5-1,TRBJ2-7,ASSIDRVNEQY
13,-,TRBV6-5,TRBJ1-2,ASSYSRQPIWSYT
12,-,TRBV29-1,TRBJ1-1,SVGHRALNTEAF
11,-,TRBV7-8,TRBJ2-1,ASSSGTYNEQF
12,TRBD1,TRBV30,TRBJ1-5,AWSVDRGGQPQH
12,-,TRBV9,TRBJ1-6,ASSVAGVGSPLH
13,TRBD2,TRBV11-2,TRBJ2-3,ASSISGRPGDTQY
13,TRBD1,TRBV9,TRBJ2-2,ASSVVGQGTGELF
15,TRBD2,TRBV14,TRBJ2-3,ASSHISGGRSGDTQY
12,TRBD2,TRBV9,TRBJ2-1,ASSVSGTYNEQF
13,-,TRBV5-1,TRBJ1-6,ASMEQSSYNSPLH
12,-,TRBV10-3,TRBJ2-1,AISLGQGGHEQF
12,TRBD2,TRBV7-9,TRBJ2-7,ASSGGASGYEQY
13,-,TRBV28,TRBJ1-3,ASSPQRISGSTIY
18,TRBD2,TRBV4-1,TRBJ2-3,ASSQVMGRRTSGSMDTQY
11,TRBD1,TRBV2,TRBJ1-1,ASSWGQHTEAF
10,-,TRBV11-3,TRBJ1-1,AGQLWNTEAF
10,TRBD1,TRBV6-6,TRBJ1-1,ASSPVQGVAF
12,TRBD1,TRBV5-5,TRBJ1-2,ASSGKDRADGYT
14,TRBD2,TRBV27,TRBJ2-7,ASSLSAGGASYEQY
12,TRBD1,TRBV7-8,TRBJ2-7,ASSSDRVSYEQY
14,-,TRBV5-1,TRBJ2-3,ASSLGAGHGTDTQY
16,TRBD1,TRBV10-1,TRBJ1-5,ASSGQGRLTLSYQPQH
13,TRBD2,TRBV5-1,TRBJ2-3,ASRPNSGVPRAQY
9,-,TRBV28,TRBJ1-2,ASNAGYGYT
16,-,TRBV5-6,TRBJ2-7,ASSPVLWRQGDPYEQY
14,-,TRBV18,TRBJ2-3,ASSLGNPEYTDTQY
12,-,TRBV6-5,TRBJ2-5,ASSPNVGQETQY
13,-,TRBV5-1,TRBJ1-2,ASSLVGNSNYGYT
13,TRBD2,TRBV18,TRBJ2-7,ASSPGSRGLIEQY
9,-,TRBV19,TRBJ2-1,ASSEYNEQF
12,-,TRBV5-4,TRBJ1-1,ASSLQGPHTEAF